These 16 T cell receptor beta chains came from one sample sequenced in a study of monozygotic twins with inflammatory bowel disease. From the 5' RACE reads, TCRdb lists one entry per CDR3 protein and no DNA. The sample has 400,000 or so distinct CDR3 sequences. The sequencing sample was made of blood. The receptor set was obtained from a human donor with ulcerative colitis or Crohn's disease, or a healthy co-twin of an affected twin (not recorded which).

The CDR3 region is CSAPGARVYEQYF. The chain combines TRBV20-1 with TRBJ2-7; without DNA, the TCRdb call of TRBD1 cannot be checked. CDR3 length: 13 residues. Germline V gives CDR1 DFQATT, CDR2 SNEGSKA (reference sequence).

CDR3 loop: CSVPGAGVSTGELFF. V is TRBV29-1 and J is TRBJ2-2; the D call of TRBD1 rests on TCRdb alone, since no DNA is present to check it. The CDR3 runs to 15 residues. Germline V gene lookup returns CDR1 SQVTM and CDR2 ANQGSEA.

The chain employs TRBV5-1 and TRBJ2-5; TCRdb selects TRBD2, and the lack of DNA leaves this call unchecked. This CDR3 is 14 amino acids long. Per germline, CDR1 SGHRS and CDR2 YFSETQ. CDR3 residues: CASGTSRGQETQYF.

The chain links TRBV19 to TRBJ1-4; TCRdb calls TRBD1, which cannot be checked without DNA. Germline V gene data show CDR1 as LNHDA and CDR2 as SQIVND (reference sequence). CDR3 length: 14 amino acids. Here the CDR3 reads CASTPGPPREKLFF. Full variable domain (outside the CDR3, taken from reference TRBV19 and TRBJ1-4): DGGITQSPKYLFRKEGQNVTLSCEQNLNHDAMYWYRQDPGQGLRLIYYSQIVNDFQKGDIAEGYSVSREKKESFPLTVTSAQKNPTAFYLCASTPGPPREKLFFGSGTQLSVL.

This chain connects TRBV12-3 or TRBV12-4 to TRBJ1-1. CDR3 size: 13 residues. The chain's CDR3 is CASSWGFGTEAFF.

This CDR3 is CASSTDRRAFF. V is TRBV25-1 and J is TRBJ1-1. Germline V gene lookup returns CDR1 MGHDK and CDR2 SYGVNS. The CDR3 consists of 11 residues.

The rearrangement joins TRBV20-1 to TRBJ2-4; without DNA, the TCRdb call of TRBD1 cannot be checked. CDR3 size: 13 residues. Germline-derived CDR1 and CDR2 are DFQATT and SNEGSKA (reference sequence). CDR3 sequence reads: CSAELGTVTIQYF.

The V and J genes are TRBV6-5 and TRBJ2-3. This CDR3 has 15 amino acids. The germline gives CDR1 MNHEY, CDR2 SVGAGI. The CDR3 reads CASSYNYGGTDTQYF.

The chain employs TRBV7-2 and TRBJ2-1; TCRdb indicates TRBD1, and absent DNA this call remains unverified. The CDR3 totals 13 residues. Germline loops: CDR1 SGHTA, CDR2 FQGNSA. The CDR3 reads CASTQGAGGYEIF.

The gene calls are TRBV28 and TRBJ1-1; without DNA, the TCRdb call of TRBD1 cannot be checked. This CDR3 is built from 16 residues. CDR1 and CDR2 (germline): MDHEN, SYDVKM. CDR3 loop: CASSAPALQGSTEAFF. Combining the CDR3 with reference TRBV28 and TRBJ1-1 gives the whole variable domain DVKVTQSSRYLVKRTGEKVFLECVQDMDHENMFWYRQDPGLGLRLIYFSYDVKMKEKGDIPEGYSVSREKKERFSLILESASTNQTSMYLCASSAPALQGSTEAFFGQGTRLTVV.

CDR3 loop: CASRFDRNYGYTF. V gene TRBV6-1 combines with J gene TRBJ1-2; as DNA is missing, the TRBD1 call by TCRdb cannot be tested. The CDR3 consists of 13 residues. The germline V gene encodes CDR1 MNHNS and CDR2 SASEGT.

The chain couples TRBV5-1 to TRBJ1-1. CDR3 length: 13 residues. CDR1 is SGHRS and CDR2 is YFSETQ in the germline V gene. This CDR3 reads CASSLAVDTEAFF.

V gene TRBV18 combines with J gene TRBJ2-5; without DNA, the TCRdb call of TRBD2 cannot be checked. The CDR3 is 14 amino acids. In germline, CDR1 is KGHSH, CDR2 LQKENI. CDR3 amino acids: CASSAGLAVETQYF.

V gene TRBV7-9 combines with J gene TRBJ2-3. The CDR3 runs 14 residues. CDR1 and CDR2 (germline): SEHNR, FQNEAQ (reference sequence). The CDR3 here is CASSLVGVTDTQYF.

J is TRBJ1-1 and V is TRBV5-1; as DNA is missing, the TRBD1 call by TCRdb cannot be tested. This CDR3 contains 15 residues. The germline V gene has CDR1 SGHRS and CDR2 YFSETQ. CDR3 residues: CASSTLTGLSTEAFF.

The V call is TRBV20-1, the J call TRBJ2-7; TCRdb calls TRBD1, which cannot be checked without DNA. CDR3 length equals 16 residues. The germline V gene encodes CDR1 DFQATT and CDR2 SNEGSKA (reference sequence). The CDR3 loop reads CSARDWVQGTVYEQYF.